The 29 T cell receptor beta chains in this list originate from one sample, sequenced in a study of post-analysis software for immune sequencing data. Carried by the TCR beta cDNA libraries were unique molecular identifiers. TCRdb reanalysed the PCR reads using MiXCR and keeps one entry per CDR3 protein. The sample contains about 150,000 distinct CDR3 sequences, approximately 28% of which appear only once. Study-wide results and limits: Patients carried five TRBV segments more frequently than controls did, and TRBV5-6, TRBV5-1 and TRBV20-1 were among them.

These receptors have no known antigen. Sequencing was performed on blood. The receptor source for this set is a girl between 10 and 17 years old with multiple sclerosis.

V and J are TRBV7-8 and TRBJ1-5; TRBD1 agrees at 7 bases. The CDR3 has 15 amino acids. V shed 4 bases and J 4 bases; nucleotides not matched to a gene: 7. CDR1 and CDR2 from the germline V gene are SGHVS and FQNEAQ. Here the CDR3 reads CASSSAGGYNQPQHF. For the CDR3, the DNA is TGTGCCAGCAGCTCAGCAGGGGGATATAATCAGCCCCAGCATTTT.

At least ten counts were recorded for this clonotype. The chain joins TRBV20-1 to TRBJ1-6; 7 bases align to TRBD1. Per germline, CDR1 DFQATT and CDR2 SNEGSKA (reference sequence). The CDR3 spans 17 residues. After removal of 1 base from V and 0 bases from J, the junction contained 6 bases not matched to a gene. The CDR3 loop reads CSARGTGQSSYNSPLHF. CDR3 sequence (DNA): TGCAGTGCTAGAGGGACAGGCCAAAGCTCCTATAATTCACCCCTCCACTTT.

This clonotype was detected only a few times. The rearrangement joins TRBV3-1 to TRBJ2-1; tentative D call: TRBD1 (5 bases). The V end lost 1 base, the J end lost 10 bases, and 11 bases lay between the germline ends. The CDR3 consists of 13 residues. The germline V gene has CDR1 LGHDT and CDR2 YNNKEL (reference sequence). CDR3 protein: CASSQGFRVEQFF. The CDR3 DNA sequence: TGTGCCAGCAGCCAAGGATTCAGGGTGGAGCAGTTCTTC.

Concerning this clonotype itself: One end of the junction fails to match germline, which may point to a read error. The chain is built from TRBV11-1 and TRBJ2-3, with 9 bases matching TRBD1. The CDR3 is made up of 15 amino acids. The germline V gene has CDR1 SGHAT and CDR2 FQDESV (reference sequence). The DNA of the CDR3 is TGTGCCGGCAGCCAGGGGACAGGGCAGGCAGATACGCAGTATTTT. It yields the protein CAGSQGTGQADTQYF.

This clonotype was detected only a few times. The rearrangement links TRBV7-8 to TRBJ2-1; 8 nucleotides match TRBD1. With V trimmed by 4 bases and J by 14 bases, 7 bases remained unmatched. Germline values: CDR1 SGHVS, CDR2 FQNEAQ. CDR3 size: 12 residues. In nucleotides, the CDR3 is TGTGCCAGCAGCTCGTCGGACAGGGAGGAGTTCTTC. Its protein is CASSSSDREEFF.

Comments on this clonotype: At one of its ends the junction is not consistent with the germline gene, which may arise from a read error. J is TRBJ2-7 and V is TRBV27; possible D gene TRBD1, 5 bases. The V gene's germline CDR1 is MNHEY and CDR2 SMNVEV (reference sequence). CDR3 length: 14 amino acids. In DNA form, the CDR3 reads TGTGCCAGCAGCCCCCGGCAGGGCTCCTACGGGCAGTACTTC. Translation: CASSPRQGSYGQYF.

This clonotype was picked up a small number of times. The rearrangement joins TRBV7-8 to TRBJ2-3; 8 bases are a match to TRBD2. Trimming removed 1 base from V and 4 bases from J; junction bases left unmatched: 7. The CDR3 loop spans 16 amino acids. The germline gives CDR1 SGHVS, CDR2 FQNEAQ. CDR3 coding DNA: TGTGCCAGCAGCTTAGATGGTCGGGGGGGTGCAGATACGCAGTATTTT. Translation: CASSLDGRGGADTQYF.

The table lists this clonotype with many counts. The genes are TRBV24-1 and TRBJ2-3, with D possibly matching TRBD2 (5 bases). The CDR3 has 15 residues. CDR1 is KGHDR and CDR2 is SFDVKD in the germline V gene. Trimming removed 4 bases from V and 5 bases from J, with 15 bases in between. CDR3 amino acids: CATSDGGRSGDTQYF. The CDR3 DNA follows: TGTGCCACCAGTGACGGCGGTAGAAGCGGAGATACGCAGTATTTT.

This sequence joins TRBV2 and TRBJ1-5; 8 positions agree with TRBD1. This CDR3 is 16 amino acids long. Germline CDR1 SNHLY, CDR2 FYNNEI. The trim removed 1 base at V and 6 bases at J, leaving 8 bases unmatched. The CDR3 bases are TGTGCCAGCAGTGAAGAATGGCAGGGGGCGCGTCAGCCCCAGCATTTT. This sequence encodes CASSEEWQGARQPQHF.

As concerns this clonotype: Possible read error: a much larger clone is one base away. The chain is built from TRBV6-2 or TRBV6-3 and TRBJ2-1, with a tentative D call TRBD1 (6 bases). There are 12 residues in the CDR3. In germline, CDR1 is MNHEY, CDR2 SVGEGT. V was trimmed by 10 bases and J by 9 bases, leaving 16 bases between them. For the CDR3, the DNA is TGTGCCAACAGCTGGGGGCCCGGTGAGCAGTTCTTC. Translating gives CANSWGPGEQFF.

This clonotype appeared a few times. V is TRBV9 and J is TRBJ2-1; TRBD2 matches at 14 bases. The V gene's germline CDR1 is SGDLS and CDR2 YYNGEE. This CDR3 has 20 amino acids. V lost 0 bases and J lost 0; bases outside the gene matches: 8. CDR3 region: CASSVGSGTSGGPSYNEQFF. DNA of the CDR3: TGTGCCAGCAGCGTAGGGAGCGGGACTAGCGGGGGCCCCTCCTACAATGAGCAGTTCTTC.

Details on this clonotype: Germline is not matched at one junction end, which may reflect a read error. The chain links TRBV25-1 to TRBJ2-7, with a tentative D call TRBD2 (6 bases). The length of the CDR3 is 15 residues. Germline lookup yields CDR1 MGHDK and CDR2 SYGVNS. This CDR3 is CASSLQSGSSCEQYF. DNA of the CDR3: TGTGCCAGCAGTCTACAATCCGGGAGCTCCTGCGAGCAGTACTTC.

This clonotype was recorded at least ten times. The chain combines TRBV4-1 with TRBJ2-1; 11 bases align to TRBD2. The CDR3 is made up of 14 amino acids. Germline V lookup: CDR1 MGHRA, CDR2 YSYEKL. V shed 4 bases, J shed 6 bases, and the junction held 2 bases outside the gene matches. The CDR3 sequence is CASSRSGRANEQFF. In DNA, the CDR3 is TGCGCCAGCAGCCGTAGCGGGAGGGCCAATGAGCAGTTCTTC.

Ten or more counts support this clonotype. The chain couples TRBV29-1 to TRBJ2-7, with TRBD2 identical over 13 bases. Germline CDR1 reads SQVTM; CDR2 reads ANQGSEA. The ends lost 4 bases at V and 4 bases at J; junction bases unmatched: 1. The CDR3 contains 13 residues. The CDR3: CSVGGLAGYEQYF. The DNA of the CDR3 is TGCAGCGTTGGGGGACTAGCGGGATACGAGCAGTACTTC.

This clonotype has a count of ten or more. The chain joins TRBV3-1 to TRBJ1-1; 9 bases align to TRBD1. The CDR3 contains 15 residues. The J segment lost 8 bases and the V segment lost 1 base, leaving 8 bases of the junction unmatched. The germline CDR1 and CDR2 sequences are LGHDT and YNNKEL (reference sequence). The CDR3 region has the DNA TGTGCCAGCAGCCAAGGCGTTCCCGGGACAGGGGAAGCTTTCTTT. Its protein product is CASSQGVPGTGEAFF.

In its sample, this clonotype was seen many times. The CDR3 reads CASSLVSRHYEQYF. In DNA, the CDR3 is TGTGCCAGCAGTTTAGTCTCCAGGCACTACGAGCAGTACTTC. V usage is TRBV12-3 or TRBV12-4 and J usage is TRBJ2-7; unclear D gene. The CDR3 extends over 14 amino acids. The V end lost 1 base, the J end lost 3 bases, and 10 bases lay between the germline ends.

The chain recombines TRBV6-5 with TRBJ2-2; TRBD1 aligns across 7 bases. The germline V gene has CDR1 MNHEY and CDR2 SVGAGI. The V and J ends lost 2 bases and 8 bases, in that order; junction bases with no gene match: 14. This CDR3 is 17 amino acids long. For the CDR3, the DNA is TGTGCCAGCAGTTACACACCACAGGGGCTGGGAGTAGGGGAGCTGTTTTTT. Amino acids: CASSYTPQGLGVGELFF.

This chain uses TRBV4-1 with TRBJ2-2, with TRBD2 matching over 11 bases. J gave up 3 bases and V 0 bases, and 9 bases lay outside the gene matches. The germline V gene encodes CDR1 MGHRA and CDR2 YSYEKL. This CDR3 has 19 amino acids. CDR3 loop: CASSQDLTSGSLYTGELFF. The CDR3 DNA sequence: TGCGCCAGCAGCCAAGACCTAACTAGCGGGAGTCTCTACACCGGGGAGCTGTTTTTT.

This clonotype occurred a few times. The chain combines TRBV7-9 with TRBJ1-2; maybe TRBD1 (5 bases). V was pared by 5 bases and J by 12 bases, with 28 bases between. Germline assignment: CDR1 SEHNR and CDR2 FQNEAQ (reference sequence). This CDR3 has 16 amino acids. DNA for the CDR3: TGTGCCAGCAGCCGACCGGGCTCAGGGACGGCCCGAGGGAACACCTTC. It specifies CASSRPGSGTARGNTF.

The chain recombines TRBV20-1 with TRBJ2-3; 8 bases are shared with TRBD2. V trimming: 4 bases; J trimming: 4 bases; junction bases outside the gene matches: 16. This CDR3 spans 17 amino acids. Germline CDR1 DFQATT, CDR2 SNEGSKA (reference sequence). For the CDR3, the DNA is TGCAGTGCTACCAAAGCTTTCCCGGGACTAGAGGCAGATACGCAGTATTTT. Translating it yields CSATKAFPGLEADTQYF.

V is TRBV12-3 or TRBV12-4 and J is TRBJ1-2; 10 bases are a match to TRBD1. CDR3 length: 15 residues. Trimming cost V 5 bases and J 7 bases; bases outside gene matches: 10. The CDR3 DNA reads TGTGCCAGCAGTCGGCGGGACAGGGGTTGGGGTGGCTACACCTTC. It specifies CASSRRDRGWGGYTF.

This clonotype has more than one count but fewer than ten. The V call is TRBV7-2, the J call TRBJ1-6; D is perhaps TRBD1 (5 bases). V was pared by 5 bases and J by 6 bases, with 11 bases between. This CDR3 region has 14 residues. Germline CDR1 is SGHTA and CDR2 is FQGNSA. The CDR3: CASSPGAGNSPLHF. CDR3 nucleotide sequence: TGTGCCAGCAGCCCCGGGGCGGGTAATTCACCCCTCCACTTT.

The chain links TRBV5-6 to TRBJ1-5; tentative D call: TRBD1 (6 bases). V was shortened by 1 base and J by 7 bases, with 6 bases between the two germline ends. The CDR3 consists of 12 residues. The germline CDR1 and CDR2 sequences are SGHDT and YYEEEE. This CDR3 reads CASSLRGQPQHF. In DNA form, the CDR3 reads TGTGCCAGCAGCTTGAGGGGGCAGCCCCAGCATTTT.

Worth noting for this clonotype: A junction end diverges from the germline sequence, so it may reflect a read error. The rearrangement joins TRBV5-5 to TRBJ1-2; perhaps TRBD1 as D (5 bases). The CDR3 consists of 14 residues. Germline assignment: CDR1 SGHKS and CDR2 YYEKEE (reference sequence). The CDR3 reads CACSLGQGRYGYTF. As DNA, the CDR3 is TGTGCCTGCAGCTTGGGTCAGGGCCGCTATGGCTACACCTTC.

This clonotype was counted ten times or more. This chain links TRBV12-5 with TRBJ2-3; 12 positions agree with TRBD2. V shed 4 bases and J 2 bases; nucleotides not matched to a gene: 7. Germline V gene lookup returns CDR1 LGHNT and CDR2 FRNRAP. The CDR3 runs to 17 residues. This chain's CDR3 is CASGSRLAGAVTDTQYF. Written as DNA, the CDR3 is TGTGCTAGTGGTTCCAGACTAGCGGGAGCTGTCACAGATACGCAGTATTTT.

This clonotype was observed at least ten times. The chain combines TRBV11-2 with TRBJ2-7; D is perhaps TRBD2 (6 bases). Trimming took off 3 bases at V and 2 bases at J, with 20 bases between the two ends. The length of the CDR3 is 17 residues. Germline V lookup: CDR1 SGHAT, CDR2 FQNNGV. CDR3 DNA: TGTGCCAGCAGCTTTAAAATCGGTCTAGCGAGTGCCTACGAGCAGTACTTC. It specifies CASSFKIGLASAYEQYF.

On this clonotype: A read error is possible here, since a much larger clone lies one base away. V and J are TRBV5-1 and TRBJ1-1; maybe TRBD1 (5 bases). This CDR3 is 14 amino acids long. Germline V gene lookup returns CDR1 SGHRS and CDR2 YFSETQ. Trimming removed 4 bases from V and 7 bases from J, with 17 bases in between. The CDR3 loop reads CASSGGASRVEAFF. As DNA, the CDR3 is TGCGCCAGCAGCGGTGGGGCGTCTCGCGTTGAAGCTTTCTTT.

This clonotype was detected only a few times. This chain connects TRBV3-1 to TRBJ2-1; TRBD1 is a possible D gene (6 bases). The CDR3 loop spans 14 amino acids. CDR1 is LGHDT and CDR2 is YNNKEL in the germline V gene (reference sequence). The germline V and J ends were trimmed by 3 bases and 6 bases, with 12 bases remaining between them. The CDR3 region has the DNA TGTGCCAGCAGCCAGGACCCCAGGGGCAATGAGCAGTTCTTC. This translates into CASSQDPRGNEQFF.

This clonotype came up many times. J is TRBJ2-3 and V is TRBV7-9; a possible D gene is TRBD2 (6 bases). The CDR3 contains 17 residues. CDR1 SEHNR and CDR2 FQNEAQ come from the germline V gene (reference sequence). Trimming cost V 4 bases and J 5 bases, with 22 bases left between them. The CDR3 region has the DNA TGTGCCAGCAGCTCCTATACCCTCCGGGAGCGGAAAGATACGCAGTATTTT. Translating gives CASSSYTLRERKDTQYF.